This T cell receptor (beta chain) emerged from a study of OX40 agonist ivuxolimab in advanced cancers. As for the study in general: Clinicians treated patients with ivuxolimab, an agonistic anti-OX40 (CD134) antibody. Patients assigned to dose escalation were diagnosed with hepatocellular carcinoma, melanoma, renal cell or head and neck cancer. With a range of about 20 to 79, age averaged approximately 60 years, and 65% to 90% were male. Prior checkpoint blockade (anti-PD-1, anti-PD-L1 or anti-CTLA-4) was permitted; less than 45% had it.

Deletions cut 3 bases from V and 1 base from J, with 10 bases between. CDR1 SGHNT and CDR2 YYREEE come from the germline V gene (reference sequence). The CDR3 is 14 residues long. Here immunoSEQ multiplex PCR was the method, and the copy in TCRdb shows in-frame clones only, minus some. Found here are about 53,000 clones, about 88% of them singletons; the top ten hold roughly 1.5%. This TCR derives from an adult with an advanced solid tumor such as melanoma, head and neck, liver or kidney cancer. The sample in question was CD4+ or CD8+ T cells sorted from blood, obtained in a trial of the OX40 agonist ivuxolimab. This chain uses TRBV5-4 with TRBJ2-5; D possibly corresponds to TRBD1 (6 bases). CDR3 nucleotides: TGTGCCAGCAGCTCCAAGGACAGCCAAGAGACCCAGTACTTC. It encodes CASSSKDSQETQYF. Complete variable domain (other parts from reference TRBV5-4 and TRBJ2-5): ETGVTQSPTHLIKTRGQQVTLRCSSQSGHNTVSWYQQALGQGPQFIFQYYREEENGRGNFPPRFSGLQFPNYSSELNVNALELDDSALYLCASSSKDSQETQYFGPGTRLLVL.